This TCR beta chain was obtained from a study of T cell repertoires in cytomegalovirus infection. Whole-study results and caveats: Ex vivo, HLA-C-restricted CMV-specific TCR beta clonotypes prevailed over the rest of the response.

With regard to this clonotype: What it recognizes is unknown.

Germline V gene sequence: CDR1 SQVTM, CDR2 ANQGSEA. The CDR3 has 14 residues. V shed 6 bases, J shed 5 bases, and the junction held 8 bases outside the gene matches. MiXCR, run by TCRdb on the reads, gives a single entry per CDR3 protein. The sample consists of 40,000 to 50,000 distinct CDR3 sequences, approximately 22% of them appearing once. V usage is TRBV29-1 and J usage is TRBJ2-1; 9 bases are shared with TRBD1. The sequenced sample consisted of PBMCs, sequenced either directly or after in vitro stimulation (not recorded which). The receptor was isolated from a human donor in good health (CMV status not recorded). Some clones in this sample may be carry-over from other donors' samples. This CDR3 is CSVTGTGWNNEQFF. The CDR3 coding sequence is TGCAGCGTCACCGGGACAGGGTGGAACAATGAGCAGTTCTTC.